This T cell receptor beta chain was documented in a study of T cell repertoires in cytomegalovirus infection. Study context: CMV infection plus the matching HLA type was flagged by public TCR beta signatures.

TCRdb independently ran MiXCR on the reads; one entry per CDR3 protein. The table lists 650,000 to 900,000 distinct CDR3 sequences, 30% to 35% of them singletons, with 9.5% to 15% in the top ten. Broader study findings: Identification of carriers of CMV plus the relevant HLA was performed using cumulative public TCR beta family frequency. HLA-C-restricted CMV-specific TCR beta clonotypes prevailed in the ex vivo response.

Germline CDR1 is SGHTA and CDR2 is FQGTGA. This CDR3 has 11 amino acids. V gave up 4 bases and J gave up 7 bases, with 4 bases separating them. Comments on this clonotype: Its antigen remains unidentified.

V gene TRBV7-3 combines with J gene TRBJ2-2; unclear D gene. This clonotype originated in a human donor in good health (CMV status not recorded). Some clones in this sample may be carry-over from other donors' samples. The sequencing here drew on cultured CD8+ T cells from PBMCs, taken from culture after CMV antigen stimulation. CDR3 residues: CASSSDGELFF. In nucleotides, the CDR3 is TGTGCCAGCAGCTCGGACGGGGAGCTGTTTTTT. Using reference TRBV7-3 and TRBJ2-2 for the parts outside the CDR3, the full variable domain is GAGVSQTPSNKVTEKGKYVELRCDPISGHTALYWYRQSLGQGPEFLIYFQGTGAADDSGLPNDRFFAVRPEGSVSTLKIQRTERGDSAVYLCASSSDGELFFGEGSRLTVL.